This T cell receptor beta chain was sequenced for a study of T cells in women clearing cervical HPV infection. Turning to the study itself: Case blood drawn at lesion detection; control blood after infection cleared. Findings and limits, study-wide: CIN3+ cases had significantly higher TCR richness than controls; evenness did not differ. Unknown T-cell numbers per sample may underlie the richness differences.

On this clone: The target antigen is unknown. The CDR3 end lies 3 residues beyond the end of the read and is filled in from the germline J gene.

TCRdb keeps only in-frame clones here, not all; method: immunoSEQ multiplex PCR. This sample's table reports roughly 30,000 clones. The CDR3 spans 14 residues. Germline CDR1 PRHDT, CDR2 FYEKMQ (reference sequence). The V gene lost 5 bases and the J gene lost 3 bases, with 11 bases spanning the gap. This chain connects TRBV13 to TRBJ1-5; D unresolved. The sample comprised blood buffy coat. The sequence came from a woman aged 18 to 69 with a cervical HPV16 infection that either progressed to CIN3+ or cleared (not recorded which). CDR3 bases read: TGTGCCAGCAGCCCCTCGGGTACCAATCAGCCC. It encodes CASSPSGTNQP. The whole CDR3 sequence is CASSPSGTNQPQHF.